Included here is one TCR beta chain sequence, with context. What it binds is not known. Treatment in this sample: oral pan-JAK inhibitor, 5-10 mg twice daily. Cell sorting on a FACSAria was used to separate CD4+ and CD8+ T cells from the PBMCs. Sequencing used cDNA as its template, made by extracting RNA and reverse transcribing it. Here immunoSEQ multiplex PCR was the method, and the copy in TCRdb shows in-frame clones only, minus some. The table lists 200,000 to 250,000 clones, around three fifths of them singletons. V dropped 3 bases and J dropped 3 bases, with 9 bases sitting between them. The length of the CDR3 is 13 residues. Germline lookup yields CDR1 LGHNA and CDR2 YSLEER. The sample originates from a study of CD8+ T cells in alopecia areata. Study at large: At a dose of 5 to 10 mg twice daily, oral tofacitinib was given to treated patients.

Study-wide findings and caveats: Treatment with tofacitinib significantly lowered scalp clonality and reduced expanded CD8+ clones among the top 100. The study found TCR sharing across patients less clear than in mice, possibly for HLA reasons.

This sequence originates from a human donor with alopecia areata. The chain employs TRBV4-3 and TRBJ2-7; D unclear. The sequenced sample was CD4+ T cells sorted from blood, obtained at week 4, from a patient treated with tofacitinib. The CDR3 DNA follows: TGCGCCAGCAGCCACGCGACCGGCTACGAGCAGTACTTC. Residues: CASSHATGYEQYF.